This is a list of T cell receptor beta chains from one sample in a study of cytomegalovirus exposure and HLA in healthy donors. The method was immunoSEQ multiplex PCR; TCRdb's version includes in-frame clones alone and lacks a portion of them. The sample holds about 140,000 clones; roughly 79% are singletons and the top ten take 1.7%. Source material: PBMCs. These TCRs come from a woman aged 30 to 39 in good health and CMV-seronegative. The CDR3 runs from the conserved cysteine through the conserved F or W. The D gene is left open where the match is weak. Expanded clones are given a class, and other clones once, few, many or no size at all.

D gene: TRBD2
V gene: TRBV19
CDR3 length: 17
clone size: NA
J gene: TRBJ2-2
CDR3 DNA: TGTGCCAGTAGCCCTAGCGGGGGGGCCGGGTACACCGGGGAGCTGTTTTTT
CDR3 protein: CASSPSGGAGYTGELFF

D gene: TRBD2
V gene: TRBV5-1
CDR3 length: 13
clone size: few
J gene: TRBJ2-7
CDR3 DNA: TGCGCCTGCTCGGGAGGGAGCTCCTACGAGCAGTACTTC
CDR3 protein: CACSGGSSYEQYF

D gene: NA
V gene: TRBV7-3
CDR3 length: 14
clone size: NA
J gene: TRBJ1-2
CDR3 DNA: TGTGCCAGCAGCGTTGTGGCGGGGGCACGGGGCTACACCTTC
CDR3 protein: CASSVVAGARGYTF

D gene: TRBD2
V gene: TRBV5-1
CDR3 length: 14
clone size: once
J gene: TRBJ2-2
CDR3 DNA: TGCGCCAGTGCTAGCGGGGGGAACACCGGGGAGCTGTTTTTT
CDR3 protein: CASASGGNTGELFF

D gene: NA
V gene: TRBV7-9
CDR3 length: 17
clone size: NA
J gene: TRBJ1-2
CDR3 DNA: TGTGCCAGCAGCTTATGGCCGGGGGAAACGTCTAACTATGGCTACACCTTC
CDR3 protein: CASSLWPGETSNYGYTF

D gene: TRBD1
V gene: TRBV27
CDR3 length: 15
clone size: NA
J gene: TRBJ2-2
CDR3 DNA: TGTGCCAGCAGTTTAAGACAGGGCGGCACCGGGGAGCTGTTTTTT
CDR3 protein: CASSLRQGGTGELFF

D gene: TRBD1
V gene: TRBV28
CDR3 length: 14
clone size: NA
J gene: TRBJ1-6
CDR3 DNA: TGTGCCAGCAGGGTTTCGGGACAGGGGTCACCCCTCCACTTT
CDR3 protein: CASRVSGQGSPLHF

D gene: TRBD2
V gene: TRBV9
CDR3 length: 17
clone size: NA
J gene: TRBJ2-1
CDR3 DNA: TGTGCCAGCAGCCAAGGACTAGCGGGGGGTCTCCGGGGGGAGCAGTTCTTC
CDR3 protein: CASSQGLAGGLRGEQFF

D gene: NA
V gene: TRBV6-4
CDR3 length: 13
clone size: NA
J gene: TRBJ1-6
CDR3 DNA: TGTGCCAGCAGTGACAGGGGAAATTCACCCCTCCACTTT
CDR3 protein: CASSDRGNSPLHF

D gene: TRBD1
V gene: TRBV7-8
CDR3 length: 15
clone size: NA
J gene: TRBJ1-2
CDR3 DNA: TGTGCCAGCAGCGCTGGGACAGGGGGTTACTATGGCTACACCTTC
CDR3 protein: CASSAGTGGYYGYTF

D gene: NA
V gene: TRBV10-1
CDR3 length: 15
clone size: NA
J gene: TRBJ2-3
CDR3 DNA: TGCGCCAGCAGTGAGTCGTGGCGGAACACAGATACGCAGTATTTT
CDR3 protein: CASSESWRNTDTQYF

D gene: NA
V gene: TRBV6-5
CDR3 length: 13
clone size: few
J gene: TRBJ1-2
CDR3 DNA: TGTGCCAGCAGCCTCGGACTGTACTATGGCTACACCTTC
CDR3 protein: CASSLGLYYGYTF

D gene: NA
V gene: TRBV5-6
CDR3 length: 13
clone size: NA
J gene: TRBJ1-5
CDR3 DNA: TGTGCCAGCAGCCCCCGAGGCAATCAGCCCCAGCATTTT
CDR3 protein: CASSPRGNQPQHF

D gene: TRBD1
V gene: TRBV5-1
CDR3 length: 14
clone size: NA
J gene: TRBJ1-1
CDR3 DNA: TGCGCCAGCAGCGTAGACAGGGTGAACACTGAAGCTTTCTTT
CDR3 protein: CASSVDRVNTEAFF

D gene: TRBD1
V gene: TRBV6-1
CDR3 length: 15
clone size: few
J gene: TRBJ1-4
CDR3 DNA: TGTGCCAGCAGCCCAAGGACAGGGGGAGTTGAAAAACTGTTTTTT
CDR3 protein: CASSPRTGGVEKLFF

D gene: TRBD1
V gene: TRBV6-5
CDR3 length: 16
clone size: few
J gene: TRBJ1-2
CDR3 DNA: TGTGCCAGCAGTTCTATCCGGACAGGGCTGGGCTATGGCTACACCTTC
CDR3 protein: CASSSIRTGLGYGYTF

D gene: TRBD1
V gene: TRBV18
CDR3 length: 16
clone size: NA
J gene: TRBJ1-1
CDR3 DNA: TGTGCCAGCTCACCTCTGGCGAGGGACAGGTTCACTGAAGCTTTCTTT
CDR3 protein: CASSPLARDRFTEAFF

D gene: TRBD1
V gene: TRBV12-5
CDR3 length: 15
clone size: once
J gene: TRBJ1-2
CDR3 DNA: TGTGCTAGTGGTTTCTGGACAGGGGGCATGGGGGGCTACACCTTC
CDR3 protein: CASGFWTGGMGGYTF

D gene: TRBD1
V gene: TRBV2
CDR3 length: 18
clone size: NA
J gene: TRBJ1-4
CDR3 DNA: TGTGCCAGCAGTGAACGACAGGGGGGACGTACAACTAATGAAAAACTGTTTTTT
CDR3 protein: CASSERQGGRTTNEKLFF

D gene: NA
V gene: TRBV7-9
CDR3 length: 13
clone size: NA
J gene: TRBJ2-7
CDR3 DNA: TGTGCCAGCAGCTCCTCAGGGCAGGGCGAGCAGTACTTC
CDR3 protein: CASSSSGQGEQYF

D gene: TRBD1
V gene: TRBV13
CDR3 length: 16
clone size: NA
J gene: TRBJ1-3
CDR3 DNA: TGTGCCAGCAGCTTCTTTGCAGGGGGTAGAGGAAACACCATATATTTT
CDR3 protein: CASSFFAGGRGNTIYF

D gene: NA
V gene: TRBV9
CDR3 length: 13
clone size: NA
J gene: TRBJ1-6
CDR3 DNA: TGTGCCAGCAGCGTGGAGGACTACTCACCCCTCCACTTT
CDR3 protein: CASSVEDYSPLHF

D gene: NA
V gene: TRBV9
CDR3 length: 14
clone size: few
J gene: TRBJ2-5
CDR3 DNA: TGTGCCAGCAGCGTAGCTCAGGGTAAAGAGACCCAGTACTTC
CDR3 protein: CASSVAQGKETQYF

D gene: NA
V gene: TRBV28
CDR3 length: 16
clone size: NA
J gene: TRBJ1-6
CDR3 DNA: TGTGCCAGCAGTCCCCGGTCGAGCTCCTATAATTCACCCCTCCACTTT
CDR3 protein: CASSPRSSSYNSPLHF

D gene: NA
V gene: TRBV4-2
CDR3 length: 15
clone size: NA
J gene: TRBJ2-7
CDR3 DNA: TGTGCCAGCAGCCAAGAGGGCAGTGGGTCGGACGAGCAGTACTTC
CDR3 protein: CASSQEGSGSDEQYF

D gene: NA
V gene: TRBV5-5
CDR3 length: 15
clone size: NA
J gene: TRBJ1-2
CDR3 DNA: TGTGCCAGCAGACCTGAGGGAACGCCTAACTATGGCTACACCTTC
CDR3 protein: CASRPEGTPNYGYTF

D gene: NA
V gene: TRBV5-1
CDR3 length: 14
clone size: few
J gene: TRBJ1-2
CDR3 DNA: TGCGCCAGCAGCTTGAACAGGGATGTTTCTGGCTACACCTTC
CDR3 protein: CASSLNRDVSGYTF

D gene: TRBD1
V gene: TRBV11-3
CDR3 length: 13
clone size: NA
J gene: TRBJ2-7
CDR3 DNA: TGTGCCAGCAGCCCGGGGACAGACTACGAGCAGTACTTC
CDR3 protein: CASSPGTDYEQYF

D gene: TRBD1
V gene: TRBV30
CDR3 length: 15
clone size: NA
J gene: TRBJ1-5
CDR3 DNA: TGTGCCTGGAGTGTACTGGGACAGGGCAATCAGCCCCAGCATTTT
CDR3 protein: CAWSVLGQGNQPQHF

D gene: TRBD1
V gene: TRBV10-3
CDR3 length: 14
clone size: NA
J gene: TRBJ2-1
CDR3 DNA: TGTGCCATCAGCGGACAGGCCCAAGCCAATGAGCAGTTCTTC
CDR3 protein: CAISGQAQANEQFF

D gene: NA
V gene: TRBV5-1
CDR3 length: 14
clone size: NA
J gene: TRBJ2-7
CDR3 DNA: TGCGCCAGCAGCTTGGTAGTAGCGAAGTACGAGCAGTACTTC
CDR3 protein: CASSLVVAKYEQYF

D gene: NA
V gene: TRBV5-6
CDR3 length: 13
clone size: NA
J gene: TRBJ2-7
CDR3 DNA: TGTGCCAGCAGTTTTCGTGGCCCCTACGAGCAGTACTTC
CDR3 protein: CASSFRGPYEQYF

D gene: NA
V gene: TRBV19
CDR3 length: 13
clone size: NA
J gene: TRBJ1-2
CDR3 DNA: TGTGCCAGTAGTGATCGAAGAGGGTATGGCTACACCTTC
CDR3 protein: CASSDRRGYGYTF

D gene: NA
V gene: TRBV19
CDR3 length: 13
clone size: NA
J gene: TRBJ2-7
CDR3 DNA: TGTGCCACGTCACAGGATCTCATGAGGGAGCAGTACTTC
CDR3 protein: CATSQDLMREQYF

D gene: TRBD2
V gene: TRBV7-8
CDR3 length: 18
clone size: NA
J gene: TRBJ2-4
CDR3 DNA: TGTGCCAGCAGCTTAAGGGATAGCGGGGCCTCTCAACGGGACATTCAGTACTTC
CDR3 protein: CASSLRDSGASQRDIQYF

D gene: NA
V gene: TRBV19
CDR3 length: 14
clone size: NA
J gene: TRBJ1-1
CDR3 DNA: TGTGCCAGTAGTATGACCCCCCGGGGCACTGAAGCTTTCTTT
CDR3 protein: CASSMTPRGTEAFF

D gene: NA
V gene: TRBV6-4
CDR3 length: 14
clone size: NA
J gene: TRBJ1-2
CDR3 DNA: TGTGCCAGCAGTGACTCAACAGGGAACTATGGCTACACCTTC
CDR3 protein: CASSDSTGNYGYTF

D gene: NA
V gene: TRBV10-1
CDR3 length: 16
clone size: NA
J gene: TRBJ1-1
CDR3 DNA: TGCGCCAGCAGTGAGTCCCCTACAGTGATGAACACTGAAGCTTTCTTT
CDR3 protein: CASSESPTVMNTEAFF

D gene: TRBD2
V gene: TRBV28
CDR3 length: 15
clone size: NA
J gene: TRBJ2-5
CDR3 DNA: TGTGCCAGCAGTGTAAGCGGGGGGGGACAAGAGACCCAGTACTTC
CDR3 protein: CASSVSGGGQETQYF

D gene: TRBD1
V gene: TRBV15
CDR3 length: 14
clone size: NA
J gene: TRBJ1-1
CDR3 DNA: TGTGCCACAACGGCGAGGGCAGGGGGAACTGAAGCTTTCTTT
CDR3 protein: CATTARAGGTEAFF

D gene: NA
V gene: TRBV4-1
CDR3 length: 16
clone size: NA
J gene: TRBJ2-2
CDR3 DNA: TGCGCCAGCAGCCAAGATAATGGGCCCCCAAGGGGGGAGCTGTTTTTT
CDR3 protein: CASSQDNGPPRGELFF

D gene: TRBD2
V gene: TRBV7-3
CDR3 length: 17
clone size: NA
J gene: TRBJ2-1
CDR3 DNA: TGTGCCAGCAGCTTGGTGGGAACTAGCGGGGGATACAATGAGCAGTTCTTC
CDR3 protein: CASSLVGTSGGYNEQFF

D gene: NA
V gene: TRBV9
CDR3 length: 14
clone size: NA
J gene: TRBJ1-1
CDR3 DNA: TGTGCCAGCAGCGCGGGTACAGGGTTGAGTGAAGCTTTCTTT
CDR3 protein: CASSAGTGLSEAFF

D gene: NA
V gene: TRBV5-1
CDR3 length: 13
clone size: NA
J gene: TRBJ1-1
CDR3 DNA: TGCGCCAGCACGACAAGCGGGGACACTGAAGCTTTCTTT
CDR3 protein: CASTTSGDTEAFF

D gene: NA
V gene: TRBV11-3
CDR3 length: 14
clone size: few
J gene: TRBJ2-2
CDR3 DNA: TGTGCCAGCAGCTGGGCCGCGAACACCGGGGAGCTGTTTTTT
CDR3 protein: CASSWAANTGELFF

D gene: NA
V gene: TRBV4-1
CDR3 length: 14
clone size: NA
J gene: TRBJ1-3
CDR3 DNA: TGCGCCAGCAGCCAAGGTTCCGCTGGAAACACCATATATTTT
CDR3 protein: CASSQGSAGNTIYF

D gene: TRBD1
V gene: TRBV15
CDR3 length: 15
clone size: few
J gene: TRBJ1-2
CDR3 DNA: TGTGCCACCAGCAGATCCGTGGACAGGGACTATGGCTACACCTTC
CDR3 protein: CATSRSVDRDYGYTF